This T cell receptor (beta chain) was identified in a study of OX40 agonist ivuxolimab in advanced cancers. The wider study: Subjects had a mean age of about 61 years, with a range of about 23 to 85; just over 80% were male. Points from the study as a whole: CD4+ and CD8+ T cells in blood underwent clonal expansion by week 6 at 0.1 to 3.0 mg/kg. On average, CD8+ T cells showed a greater number of expanded clones than CD4+.

A note on this clone: Its antigen is not known.

Sequencing used immunoSEQ multiplex PCR; TCRdb keeps in-frame clones, though not all of them. The table records approximately 65,000 clones, 89% of them present only once. Samples were taken at baseline and on day 1 of cycles 4 and 7. This CDR3 is built from 15 residues. Looked up from germline, CDR1 is SGHDT and CDR2 is YYEEEE. V was clipped by 0 bases and J by 8 bases; unmatched bases: 10. The receptor's source is an adult with an advanced solid tumor such as melanoma, head and neck, liver or kidney cancer. Here the sequenced sample was CD4+ or CD8+ T cells sorted from blood, taken in a trial of the OX40 agonist ivuxolimab. The chain uses TRBV5-6 and TRBJ1-2, with TRBD1 identical over 7 bases. The CDR3, as DNA: TGTGCCAGCAGCTTGGCTTTAGGGGGCGCGGCGGGCTACACCTTC. Residues: CASSLALGGAAGYTF.